The clone carrying this T cell receptor (beta chain) came up a few times. Its antigen remains unidentified. Germline CDR1 and CDR2: SGHNT and YYREEE (reference sequence). V lost 1 base and J 4 bases, leaving 5 bases between the germline ends. The CDR3 consists of 12 residues. The sample is drawn from a study of T-cell reconstitution after alpha-beta-depleted transplantation in children. Study results and limitations: As was reported, about two months after transplant, alpha-beta T cells came from several hundred expanded graft clones. By one year post-transplant, T-cell counts and diversity largely arose from T cells that were newly produced.

This sample's TCRbeta library carried unique molecular identifier barcodes. A single record per CDR3 protein comes from TCRdb applying MiXCR to the PCR reads. In the table there are a few hundred thousand distinct CDR3 sequences, around 15% of which are singletons. The chain carries TRBV5-4 and TRBJ1-2; D uncertain. Sequencing was performed on PBMCs, mostly from graft donor cells, taken 360 days after TCRalphabeta/CD19-depleted stem cell transplant. This clonotype was obtained from a boy in the first two years of life who had a stem cell transplant for Wiskott-Aldrich syndrome, so the T cells may come from the graft donor. CDR3 sequence: CASSLMPYGYTF. The CDR3 nucleotides read TGTGCCAGCAGCTTGATGCCCTATGGCTACACCTTC. The full variable domain, completed using reference TRBV5-4 and TRBJ1-2, is ETGVTQSPTHLIKTRGQQVTLRCSSQSGHNTVSWYQQALGQGPQFIFQYYREEENGRGNFPPRFSGLQFPNYSSELNVNALELDDSALYLCASSLMPYGYTFGSGTRLTVV.